Presented here are 3 T cell receptor beta chains from one specimen sequenced in a study of cytomegalovirus exposure and HLA in healthy donors. PCR was performed using 60 Vbeta and 13 Jbeta primers. Libraries were prepared by immunoSEQ multiplex PCR; TCRdb keeps only in-frame clonotypes and omits some of them. The data hold approximately 150,000 clones, with around 75% observed a single time. The sample was PBMCs. The source is a woman aged 18-29 years in good health and CMV-seronegative.

The V call is TRBV6-5, the J call TRBJ1-4; D unresolved. Between the trimmed V and J ends, which lost 4 bases and 3 bases, there was a span of 12 bases. The germline V gene has CDR1 MNHEY and CDR2 SVGAGI. CDR3 length: 15 amino acids. Written as DNA, the CDR3 is TGTGCCAGCAGTTCCATCGGAGCCGCTAATGAAAAACTGTTTTTT. It translates to CASSSIGAANEKLFF.

This clone occurred a few times. V gene TRBV29-1 combines with J gene TRBJ2-5; 8 bases map to TRBD1. Germline CDR1 reads SQVTM; CDR2 reads ANQGSEA. The CDR3 sequence is 12 residues long. Trimming cost V 6 bases and J 2 bases; bases outside gene matches: 2. The CDR3 reads CSVRTGQETQYF. As DNA, the CDR3 is TGCAGCGTGAGGACAGGGCAAGAGACCCAGTACTTC. Full variable domain (remainder filled in from reference TRBV29-1 and TRBJ2-5): SAVISQKPSRDICQRGTSLTIQCQVDSQVTMMFWYRQQPGQSLTLIATANQGSEATYESGFVIDKFPISRPNLTFSTLTVSNMSPEDSSIYLCSVRTGQETQYFGPGTRLLVL.

The chain carries TRBV5-6 and TRBJ1-3; 8 bases align to TRBD1. Trimming removed 3 bases from V and 3 bases from J; junction bases left unmatched: 5. The CDR3 totals 15 residues. Germline CDR1 reads SGHDT; CDR2 reads YYEEEE. The chain's CDR3 is CASSSDRVVGNTIYF. For the CDR3, the DNA is TGTGCCAGCAGCTCGGACAGGGTTGTTGGAAACACCATATATTTT.